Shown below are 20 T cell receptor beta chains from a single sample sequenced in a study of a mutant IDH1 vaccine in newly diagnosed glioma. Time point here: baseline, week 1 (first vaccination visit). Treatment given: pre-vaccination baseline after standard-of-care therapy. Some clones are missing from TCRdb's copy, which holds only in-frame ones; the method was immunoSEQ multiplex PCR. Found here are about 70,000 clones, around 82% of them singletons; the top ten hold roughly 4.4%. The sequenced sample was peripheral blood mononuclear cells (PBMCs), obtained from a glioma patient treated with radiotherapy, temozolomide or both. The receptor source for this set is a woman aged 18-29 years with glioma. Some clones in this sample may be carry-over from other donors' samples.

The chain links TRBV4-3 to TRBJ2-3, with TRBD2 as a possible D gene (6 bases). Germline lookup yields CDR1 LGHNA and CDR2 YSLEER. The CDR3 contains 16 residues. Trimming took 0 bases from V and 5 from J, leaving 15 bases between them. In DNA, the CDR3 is TGCGCCAGCAGCCAAGAAGCAGGACTACCCAGAGATACGCAGTATTTT. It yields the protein CASSQEAGLPRDTQYF.

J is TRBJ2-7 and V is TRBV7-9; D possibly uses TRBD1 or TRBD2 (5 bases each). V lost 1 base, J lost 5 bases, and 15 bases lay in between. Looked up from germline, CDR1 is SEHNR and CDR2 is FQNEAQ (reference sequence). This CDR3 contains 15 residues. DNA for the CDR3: TGTGCCAGCAGCTTAGGGGTCGGGACCGTCGACGAGCAGTACTTC. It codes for CASSLGVGTVDEQYF.

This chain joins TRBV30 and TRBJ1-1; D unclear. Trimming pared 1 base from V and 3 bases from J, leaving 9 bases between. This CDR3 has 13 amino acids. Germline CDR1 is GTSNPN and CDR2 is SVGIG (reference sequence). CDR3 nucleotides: TGTGCCTGGAGTGGAAACCGAGACACTGAAGCTTTCTTT. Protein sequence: CAWSGNRDTEAFF.

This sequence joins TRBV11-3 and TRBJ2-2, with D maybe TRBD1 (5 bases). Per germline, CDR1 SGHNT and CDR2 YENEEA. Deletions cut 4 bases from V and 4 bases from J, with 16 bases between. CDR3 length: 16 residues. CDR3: CASSSRVRGGTGELFF. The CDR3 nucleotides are TGTGCCAGCAGCTCCCGAGTTAGGGGTGGCACCGGGGAGCTGTTTTTT.

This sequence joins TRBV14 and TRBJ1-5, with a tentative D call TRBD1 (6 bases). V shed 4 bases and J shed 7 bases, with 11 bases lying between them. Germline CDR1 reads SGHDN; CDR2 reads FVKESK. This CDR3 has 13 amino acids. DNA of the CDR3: TGTGCCAGCAGCCCAAGGGGGGCCCAGCCCCAGCATTTT. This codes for CASSPRGAQPQHF.

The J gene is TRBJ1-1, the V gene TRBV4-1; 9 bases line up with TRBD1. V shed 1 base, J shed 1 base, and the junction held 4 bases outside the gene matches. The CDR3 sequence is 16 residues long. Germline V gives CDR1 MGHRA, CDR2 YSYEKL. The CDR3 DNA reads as TGCGCCAGCAGCCAAGCTGGGACAGGGTGGAACACTGAAGCTTTCTTT. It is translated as CASSQAGTGWNTEAFF.

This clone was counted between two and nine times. In DNA form, the CDR3 reads TGTGCCAGCAGACCTCCCGGGACAGGGGTGGTCTACGAGCAGTACTTC. Translated, it gives CASRPPGTGVVYEQYF. The rearrangement uses TRBV28 and TRBJ2-7; 10 positions match TRBD1. The germline gives CDR1 MDHEN, CDR2 SYDVKM. The CDR3 totals 16 residues. V dropped 6 bases and J dropped 3; count of bases not matched to a gene: 11.

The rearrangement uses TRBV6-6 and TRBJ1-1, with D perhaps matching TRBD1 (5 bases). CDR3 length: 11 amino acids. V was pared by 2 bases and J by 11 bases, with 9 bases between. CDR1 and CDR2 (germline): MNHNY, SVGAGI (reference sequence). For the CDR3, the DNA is TGTGCCAGCAGTTACGGGGGGGTCGCTTTCTTT. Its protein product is CASSYGGVAFF.

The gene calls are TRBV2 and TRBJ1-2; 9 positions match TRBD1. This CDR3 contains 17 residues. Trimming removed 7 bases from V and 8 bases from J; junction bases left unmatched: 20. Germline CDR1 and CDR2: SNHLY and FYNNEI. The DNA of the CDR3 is TGTGCCAGCACTGCAACAGGGGGCGCGGGTGGGGTAGGCGGCTACACCTTC. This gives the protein CASTATGGAGGVGGYTF.

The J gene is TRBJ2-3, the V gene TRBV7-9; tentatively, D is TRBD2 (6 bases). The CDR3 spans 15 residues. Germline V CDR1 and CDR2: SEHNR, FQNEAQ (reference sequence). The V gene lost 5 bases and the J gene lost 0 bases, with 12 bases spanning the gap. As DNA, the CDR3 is TGTGCCAGCAGCCCTAAGGGAGGTAGCACAGATACGCAGTATTTT. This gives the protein CASSPKGGSTDTQYF.

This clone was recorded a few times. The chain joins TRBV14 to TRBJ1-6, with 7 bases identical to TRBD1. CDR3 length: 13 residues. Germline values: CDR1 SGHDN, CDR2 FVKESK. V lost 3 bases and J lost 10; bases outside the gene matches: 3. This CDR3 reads CASSHRGGSPLHF. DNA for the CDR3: TGTGCCAGCAGCCACAGGGGGGGCTCACCCCTCCACTTT.

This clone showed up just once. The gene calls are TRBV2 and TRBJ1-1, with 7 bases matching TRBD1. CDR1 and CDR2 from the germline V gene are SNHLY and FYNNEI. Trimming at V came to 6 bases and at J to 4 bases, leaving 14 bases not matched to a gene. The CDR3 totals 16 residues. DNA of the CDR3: TGTGCCAGCAGGCCAAGACAGGGCCCGTCTGTCACTGAAGCTTTCTTT. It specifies CASRPRQGPSVTEAFF.

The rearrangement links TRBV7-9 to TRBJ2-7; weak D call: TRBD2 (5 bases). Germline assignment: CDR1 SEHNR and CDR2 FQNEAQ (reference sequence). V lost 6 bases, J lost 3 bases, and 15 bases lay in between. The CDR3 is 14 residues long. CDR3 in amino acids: CASSPKSGYYEQYF. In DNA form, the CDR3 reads TGTGCCAGCAGTCCTAAATCGGGGTACTACGAGCAGTACTTC.

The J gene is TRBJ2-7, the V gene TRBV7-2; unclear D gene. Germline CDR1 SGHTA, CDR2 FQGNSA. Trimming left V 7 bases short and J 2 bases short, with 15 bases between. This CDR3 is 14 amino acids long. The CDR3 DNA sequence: TGTGCCAGCAACCCCGGACCACTCGCCTACGAGCAGTACTTC. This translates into CASNPGPLAYEQYF.

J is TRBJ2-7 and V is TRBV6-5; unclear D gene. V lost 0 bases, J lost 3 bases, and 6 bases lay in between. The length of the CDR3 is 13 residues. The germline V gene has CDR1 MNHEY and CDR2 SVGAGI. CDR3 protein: CASSYSTLYEQYF. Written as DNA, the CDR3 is TGTGCCAGCAGTTACTCGACACTCTACGAGCAGTACTTC.

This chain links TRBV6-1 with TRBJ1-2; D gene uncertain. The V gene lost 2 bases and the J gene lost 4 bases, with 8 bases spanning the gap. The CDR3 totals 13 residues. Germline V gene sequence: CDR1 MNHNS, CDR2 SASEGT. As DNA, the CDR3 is TGTGCCAGCAGTGAACGGGGAGGCTATGGCTACACCTTC. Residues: CASSERGGYGYTF.

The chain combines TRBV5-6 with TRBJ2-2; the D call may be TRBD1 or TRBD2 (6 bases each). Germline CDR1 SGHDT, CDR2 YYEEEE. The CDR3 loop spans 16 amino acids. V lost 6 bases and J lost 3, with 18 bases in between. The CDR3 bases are TGTGCCAGCACCGCGCTCGGGGGCTGGGACACCGGGGAGCTGTTTTTT. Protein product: CASTALGGWDTGELFF. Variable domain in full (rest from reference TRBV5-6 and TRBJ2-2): DAGVTQSPTHLIKTRGQQVTLRCSPKSGHDTVSWYQQALGQGPQFIFQYYEEEERQRGNFPDRFSGHQFPNYSSELNVNALLLGDSALYLCASTALGGWDTGELFFGEGSRLTVL.

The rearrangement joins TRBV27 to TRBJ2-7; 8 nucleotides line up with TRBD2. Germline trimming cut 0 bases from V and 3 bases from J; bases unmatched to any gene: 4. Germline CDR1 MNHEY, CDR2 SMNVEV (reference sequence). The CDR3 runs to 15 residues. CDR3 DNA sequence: TGTGCCAGCAGTTTATCTAGAGGGACTAGCTACGAGCAGTACTTC. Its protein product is CASSLSRGTSYEQYF.

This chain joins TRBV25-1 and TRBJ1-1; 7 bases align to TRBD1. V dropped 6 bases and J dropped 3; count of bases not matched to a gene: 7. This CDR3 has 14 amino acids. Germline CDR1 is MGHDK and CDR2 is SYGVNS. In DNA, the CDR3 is TGTGCCAGCAGGAGGGACAGCCAATACACTGAAGCTTTCTTT. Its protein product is CASRRDSQYTEAFF.

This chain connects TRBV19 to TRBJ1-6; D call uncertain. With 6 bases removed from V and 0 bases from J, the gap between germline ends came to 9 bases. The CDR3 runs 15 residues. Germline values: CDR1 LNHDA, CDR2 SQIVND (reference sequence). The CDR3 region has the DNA TGTGCCAGTAGCTCGGACGGCTCCTATAATTCACCCCTCCACTTT. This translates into CASSSDGSYNSPLHF.